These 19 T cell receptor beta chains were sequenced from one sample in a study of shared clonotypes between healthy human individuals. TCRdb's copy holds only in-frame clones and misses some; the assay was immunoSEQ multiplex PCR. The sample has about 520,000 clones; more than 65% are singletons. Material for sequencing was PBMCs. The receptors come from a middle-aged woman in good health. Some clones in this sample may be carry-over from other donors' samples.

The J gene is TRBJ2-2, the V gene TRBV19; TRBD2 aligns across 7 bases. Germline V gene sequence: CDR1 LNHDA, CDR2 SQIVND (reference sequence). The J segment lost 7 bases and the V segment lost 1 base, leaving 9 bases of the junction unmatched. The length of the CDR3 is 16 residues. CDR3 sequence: CASSIGGLAGVGELFF. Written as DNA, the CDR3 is TGTGCCAGTAGTATAGGGGGTCTCGCGGGAGTCGGGGAGCTGTTTTTT.

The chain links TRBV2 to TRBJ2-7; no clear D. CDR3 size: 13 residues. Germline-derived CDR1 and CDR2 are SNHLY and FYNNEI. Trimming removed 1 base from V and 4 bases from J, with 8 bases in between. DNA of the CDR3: TGTGCCAGCAGTGAAGATGGCGGTTACGAGCAGTACTTC. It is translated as CASSEDGGYEQYF.

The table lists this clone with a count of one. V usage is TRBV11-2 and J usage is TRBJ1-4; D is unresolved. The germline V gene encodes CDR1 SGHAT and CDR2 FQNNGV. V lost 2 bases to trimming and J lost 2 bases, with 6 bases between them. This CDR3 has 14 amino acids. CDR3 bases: TGTGCCAGCAGCTTATCGGTCACTAATGAAAAACTGTTTTTT. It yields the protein CASSLSVTNEKLFF.

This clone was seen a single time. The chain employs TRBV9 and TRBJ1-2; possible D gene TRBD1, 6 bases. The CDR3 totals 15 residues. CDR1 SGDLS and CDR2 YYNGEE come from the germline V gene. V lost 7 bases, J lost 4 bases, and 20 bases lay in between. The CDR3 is CASPSSGEQGYGYTF. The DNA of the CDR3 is TGTGCCAGCCCCTCCTCAGGGGAACAGGGCTATGGCTACACCTTC.

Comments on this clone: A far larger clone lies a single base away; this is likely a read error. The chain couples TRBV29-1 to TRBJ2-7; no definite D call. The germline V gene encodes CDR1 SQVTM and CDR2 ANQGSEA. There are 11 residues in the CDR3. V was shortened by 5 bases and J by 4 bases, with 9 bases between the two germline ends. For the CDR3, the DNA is TGCAGCGTTTATTCGGGTTACGAGCAGTACTTC. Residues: CSVYSGYEQYF.

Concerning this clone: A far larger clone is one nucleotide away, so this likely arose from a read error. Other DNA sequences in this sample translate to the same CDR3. In nucleotides, the CDR3 is TGTGCCACCAGCAGGGGTCGGGGGGAATCTGGAAACACCATATATTTT. The encoded protein is CATSRGRGESGNTIYF. The chain couples TRBV15 to TRBJ1-3, with a tentative D call TRBD1 (5 bases). With 3 bases removed from V and 1 base from J, the gap between germline ends came to 13 bases. Germline V gene data show CDR1 as LNHNV and CDR2 as YYDKDF (reference sequence). This CDR3 spans 16 amino acids.

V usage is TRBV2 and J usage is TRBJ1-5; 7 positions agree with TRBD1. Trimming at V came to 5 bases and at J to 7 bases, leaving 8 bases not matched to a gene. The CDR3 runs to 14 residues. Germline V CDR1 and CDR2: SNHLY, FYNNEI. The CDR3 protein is CASSTQGVQQPQHF. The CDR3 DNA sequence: TGTGCCAGCAGTACTCAGGGGGTACAGCAGCCCCAGCATTTT.

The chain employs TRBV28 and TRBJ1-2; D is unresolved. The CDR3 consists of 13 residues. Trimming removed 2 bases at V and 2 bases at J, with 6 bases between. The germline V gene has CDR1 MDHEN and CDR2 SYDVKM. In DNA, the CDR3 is TGTGCCAGCAGTTTAGGGGTAAACTATGGCTACACCTTC. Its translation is CASSLGVNYGYTF.

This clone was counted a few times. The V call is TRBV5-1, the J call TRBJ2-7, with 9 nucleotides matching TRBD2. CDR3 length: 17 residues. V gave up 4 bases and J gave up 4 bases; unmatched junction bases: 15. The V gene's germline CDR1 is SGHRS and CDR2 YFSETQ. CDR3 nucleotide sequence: TGCGCCAGCAGCCCTCTTTTGTCAGAGCTAGCGGGATACGAGCAGTACTTC. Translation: CASSPLLSELAGYEQYF. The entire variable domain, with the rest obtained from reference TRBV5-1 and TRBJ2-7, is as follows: KAGVTQTPRYLIKTRGQQVTLSCSPISGHRSVSWYQQTPGQGLQFLFEYFSETQRNKGNFPGRFSGRQFSNSRSEMNVSTLELGDSALYLCASSPLLSELAGYEQYFGPGTRLTVT.

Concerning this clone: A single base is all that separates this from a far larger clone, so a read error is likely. This chain's CDR3 is CASTGASGMWEQFF. CDR3 bases: TGTGCCAGCACTGGGGCTAGCGGGATGTGGGAGCAGTTCTTC. The chain carries TRBV2 and TRBJ2-1; 9 nucleotides agree with TRBD2. CDR1 and CDR2 from the germline V gene are SNHLY and FYNNEI. The CDR3 is 14 amino acids. Trimming took 7 bases from V and 10 from J; bases not matched to a gene: 11. Filled out from reference TRBV2 and TRBJ2-1, the complete variable domain reads EPEVTQTPSHQVTQMGQEVILRCVPISNHLYFYWYRQILGQKVEFLVSFYNNEISEKSEIFDDQFSVERPDGSNFTLKIRSTKLEDSAMYFCASTGASGMWEQFFGPGTRLTVL.

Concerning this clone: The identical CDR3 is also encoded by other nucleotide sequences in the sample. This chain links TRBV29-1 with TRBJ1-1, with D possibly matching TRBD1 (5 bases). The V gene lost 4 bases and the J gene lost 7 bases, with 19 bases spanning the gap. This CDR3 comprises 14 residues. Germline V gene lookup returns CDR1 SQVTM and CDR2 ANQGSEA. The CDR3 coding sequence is TGCAGCGTTGTACTAACCCGGGGCGGGATTGAAGCTTTCTTT. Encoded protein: CSVVLTRGGIEAFF.

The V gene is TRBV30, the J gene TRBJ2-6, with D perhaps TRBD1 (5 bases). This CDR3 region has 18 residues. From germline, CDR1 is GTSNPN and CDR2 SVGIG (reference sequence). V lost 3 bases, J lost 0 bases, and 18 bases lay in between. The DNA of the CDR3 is TGTGCCTGGAGCCCATTGGGGCAGTTTAGCTCTGGGGCCAACGTCCTGACTTTC. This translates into CAWSPLGQFSSGANVLTF. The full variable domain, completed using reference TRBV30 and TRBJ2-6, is SQTIHQWPATLVQPVGSPLSLECTVEGTSNPNLYWYRQAAGRGLQLLFYSVGIGQISSEVPQNLSASRPQDRQFILSSKKLLLSDSGFYLCAWSPLGQFSSGANVLTFGAGSRLTVL.

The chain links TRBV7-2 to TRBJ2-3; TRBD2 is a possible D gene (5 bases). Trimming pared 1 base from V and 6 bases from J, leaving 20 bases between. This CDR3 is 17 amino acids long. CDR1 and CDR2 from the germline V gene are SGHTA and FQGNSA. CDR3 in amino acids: CASSLVRLAKIGDTQYF. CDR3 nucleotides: TGTGCCAGCAGCTTAGTTAGGCTAGCTAAAATAGGGGATACGCAGTATTTT.

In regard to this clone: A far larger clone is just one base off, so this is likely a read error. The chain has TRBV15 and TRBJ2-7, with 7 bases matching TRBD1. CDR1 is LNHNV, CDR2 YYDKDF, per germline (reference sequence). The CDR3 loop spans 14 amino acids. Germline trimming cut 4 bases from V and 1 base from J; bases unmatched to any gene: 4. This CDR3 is CATSTEQGSYEQYF. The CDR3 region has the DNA TGTGCCACCAGCACGGAACAGGGGTCCTACGAGCAGTACTTC.

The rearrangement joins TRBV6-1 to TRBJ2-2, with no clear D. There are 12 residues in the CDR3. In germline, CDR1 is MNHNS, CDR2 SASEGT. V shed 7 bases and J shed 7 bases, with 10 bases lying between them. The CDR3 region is CASTGRYGELFF. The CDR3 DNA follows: TGTGCCAGCACTGGCCGGTACGGGGAGCTGTTTTTT.

CDR3 nucleotides: TGTGCCAGCAGTTTCCGAGGAGCTCGAAACTATGGCTACACCTTC. Translated: CASSFRGARNYGYTF. The chain joins TRBV28 to TRBJ1-2; D gene unclear. Trimming left V 3 bases short and J 2 bases short, with 13 bases between. The CDR3 sequence is 15 residues long. Germline assignment: CDR1 MDHEN and CDR2 SYDVKM.

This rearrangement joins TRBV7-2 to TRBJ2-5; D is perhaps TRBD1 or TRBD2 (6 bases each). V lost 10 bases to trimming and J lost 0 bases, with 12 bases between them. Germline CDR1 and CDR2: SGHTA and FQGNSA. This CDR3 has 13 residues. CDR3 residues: CAIRRGYQETQYF. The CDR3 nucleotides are TGTGCCATACGGAGGGGGTACCAAGAGACCCAGTACTTC.

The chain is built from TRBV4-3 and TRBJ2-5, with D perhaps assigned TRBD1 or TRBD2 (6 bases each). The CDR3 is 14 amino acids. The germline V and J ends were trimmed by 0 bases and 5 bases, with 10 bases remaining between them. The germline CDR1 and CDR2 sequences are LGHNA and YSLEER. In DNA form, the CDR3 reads TGCGCCAGCAGCCAAGAGAGGAGGGGGGAGACCCAGTACTTC. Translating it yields CASSQERRGETQYF.

The CDR3 nucleotides are TGTGCCAGCAGCCTTCCGGGAGAGCTGCACTATGGCTACACCTTC. Translated, it gives CASSLPGELHYGYTF. J is TRBJ1-2 and V is TRBV5-8; D unclear. Between the trimmed V and J ends, which lost 4 bases and 3 bases, there was a span of 16 bases. The CDR3 spans 15 residues. Germline-derived CDR1 and CDR2 are SGHTS and YDEGEE.